The sequence of this T cell receptor beta chain was determined in a study of blood T cells in healthy people across ages. A sample-barcoded 5' primer and a J-beta primer mix were used in a second PCR of roughly 7 to 11 cycles. TCRdb ran MiXCR on the 5' RACE reads and lists one entry per CDR3 protein. This table has 1.2 million to 1.5 million distinct CDR3 sequences, 55% to 75% appearing once. Germline V gene lookup returns CDR1 MNHNY and CDR2 SVGAGI (reference sequence). Trimming took off 0 bases at V and 4 bases at J, with 6 bases between the two ends. This CDR3 contains 13 residues. The donors, aged roughly 6 to 100, were healthy Caucasians from Russia. Isolating PBMCs gave at least 6.5 million of these cells per sample.

The chain uses TRBV6-6 and TRBJ1-2; D unresolved. This sequence originates from a man younger than 35 in good health. Sequenced: blood. Written as DNA, the CDR3 is TGTGCCAGCAGTTACTCAGAATCCTATGGCTACACCTTC. Protein: CASSYSESYGYTF.